This TCR beta chain was found in a study of T cell repertoires in cytomegalovirus infection. This clonotype was seen more than once but under ten times. Using its own MiXCR run on the reads, TCRdb lists one record per CDR3 protein. Among around 530,000 distinct CDR3 sequences listed, 16% were seen once. Sequencing was done on a sample of CD8+ T cells from PBMCs. The receptor was isolated from a human donor in good health (CMV status not recorded). Some clones in this sample may be carry-over from other donors' samples.

CDR3 amino acids: CASSHGKTSGGTGELFF. In nucleotides, the CDR3 is TGTGCCAGCAGCCATGGGAAGACTAGCGGGGGCACCGGGGAGCTGTTTTTT. The V gene is TRBV14, the J gene TRBJ2-2, with 12 bases aligning to TRBD2. This CDR3 is built from 17 residues. The germline CDR1 and CDR2 sequences are SGHDN and FVKESK. V was clipped by 3 bases and J by 4 bases; unmatched bases: 6. Combining the CDR3 with reference TRBV14 and TRBJ2-2 gives the whole variable domain EAGVTQFPSHSVIEKGQTVTLRCDPISGHDNLYWYRRVMGKEIKFLLHFVKESKQDESGMPNNRFLAERTGGTYSTLKVQPAELEDSGVYFCASSHGKTSGGTGELFFGEGSRLTVL.